This T cell receptor (beta chain) stems from a study of T cell clonotyping in hematopoietic cell transplantation. CDR1 SGHRS and CDR2 YFSETQ come from the germline V gene. The CDR3 consists of 15 residues. J lost 6 bases, V lost 1 base, and 4 bases had no gene match. The data were produced by immunoSEQ multiplex PCR, yet TCRdb's version contains in-frame clones alone and is incomplete. The data contain nearly 7,000 clones, over 95% of them singletons. Study-level points and caveats: Higher Inverse Simpson Index values in graft donor and pretransplant recipient predicted broader posttransplant TCR diversity. Pathologically expanded recipient clonotypes increased progressively from day 30 to day 180 as diversity fell. Few recipient clonotypes overlapped donors; over 95% were de novo at given depth.

As to this clone: Its antigen is not identified.

The chain links TRBV5-1 to TRBJ2-1; 10 bases are a match to TRBD2. Material: PBMCs, obtained 30 days after allogeneic stem cell transplant. The clonotype originates from a male patient in his sixties or seventies who had an allogeneic stem cell transplant from a related donor, so the T cells may come from the graft donor. Some clones in this sample may be carry-over from other donors' samples. CDR3 nucleotides: TGCGCCAGCAGCTTGCAAGCGGGGGGGCTCAATGAGCAGTTCTTC. Encoded protein: CASSLQAGGLNEQFF.